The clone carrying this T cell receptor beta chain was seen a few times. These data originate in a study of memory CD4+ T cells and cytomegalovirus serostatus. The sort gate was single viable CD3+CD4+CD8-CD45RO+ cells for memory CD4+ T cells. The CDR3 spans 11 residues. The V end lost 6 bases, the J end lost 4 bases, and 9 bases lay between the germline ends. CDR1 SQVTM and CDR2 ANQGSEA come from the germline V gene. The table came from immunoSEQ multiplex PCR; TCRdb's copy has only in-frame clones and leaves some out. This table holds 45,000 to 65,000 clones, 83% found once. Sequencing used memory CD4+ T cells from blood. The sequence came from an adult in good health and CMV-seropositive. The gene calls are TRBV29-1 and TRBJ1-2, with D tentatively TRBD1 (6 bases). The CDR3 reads CSVGQLYGYTF. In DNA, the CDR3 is TGCAGCGTCGGACAGCTCTATGGCTACACCTTC. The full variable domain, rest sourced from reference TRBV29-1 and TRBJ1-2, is SAVISQKPSRDICQRGTSLTIQCQVDSQVTMMFWYRQQPGQSLTLIATANQGSEATYESGFVIDKFPISRPNLTFSTLTVSNMSPEDSSIYLCSVGQLYGYTFGSGTRLTVV.